Each of the 23 T cell receptor beta chains below was sequenced from the same sample in a study of early T cells in non-severe SARS-CoV-2 infection. Via MiXCR, TCRdb re-called the 5' RACE reads, giving one row per CDR3 protein. The repertoire consists of roughly 93,000 distinct CDR3 sequences, with approximately 10% occurring once and the leading ten covering approximately 5%. The source material was whole blood. Receptor source: an adult who was a healthcare worker with PCR-confirmed SARS-CoV-2 infection or an uninfected control (not recorded which).

This clonotype appeared a few times. The gene calls are TRBV14 and TRBJ2-7; D is unresolved. The CDR3 has 12 residues. Germline V gives CDR1 SGHDN, CDR2 FVKESK. The V end lost 1 base, the J end lost 9 bases, and 10 bases lay between the germline ends. Written as DNA, the CDR3 is TGTGCCAGCAGCCAAGTGGTCACAGCGCAGTACTTC. It specifies CASSQVVTAQYF.

V and J are TRBV20-1 and TRBJ2-7; 11 bases are shared with TRBD2. The germline V gene has CDR1 DFQATT and CDR2 SNEGSKA (reference sequence). With 2 bases clipped from V and 3 bases from J, the junction kept 15 bases outside the gene matches. The CDR3 runs to 18 residues. In nucleotides, the CDR3 is TGCAGTGCTAGACCGACTACTCTAGCGGGGGGTTTTAGCTACGAGCAGTACTTC. Its translation: CSARPTTLAGGFSYEQYF.

This clonotype was counted only a few times. The genes are TRBV18 and TRBJ2-1; 8 nucleotides match TRBD2. Germline CDR1 KGHSH, CDR2 LQKENI. The length of the CDR3 is 16 residues. V shed 3 bases and J 7 bases; nucleotides not matched to a gene: 11. DNA for the CDR3: TGTGCCAGCTCACCGAACTCTCCGGGACTAGGAAATGAGCAGTTCTTC. This sequence encodes CASSPNSPGLGNEQFF.

J is TRBJ1-5 and V is TRBV30, with D unclear. The CDR3 spans 13 residues. The germline gives CDR1 GTSNPN, CDR2 SVGIG (reference sequence). Trimming shortened V by 2 bases and J by 8 bases, and 13 bases separated the two germline ends. In DNA form, the CDR3 reads TGTGCCTGGAGTCGTGGGTCAGTTGAGCCCCAGCATTTT. This gives the protein CAWSRGSVEPQHF.

This clonotype came up many times. The chain is built from TRBV20-1 and TRBJ1-5; weak D call: TRBD1 (5 bases). V lost 5 bases, J lost 7 bases, and 15 bases lay in between. The CDR3 spans 13 residues. Per germline, CDR1 DFQATT and CDR2 SNEGSKA (reference sequence). This CDR3 reads CSAYTGSSQPQHF. CDR3 sequence (DNA): TGCAGTGCTTATACAGGATCGAGCCAGCCCCAGCATTTT.

The genes are TRBV5-1 and TRBJ2-3; D remains ambiguous. V lost 0 bases, J lost 4 bases, and 6 bases lay in between. CDR3 size: 13 residues. Per germline, CDR1 SGHRS and CDR2 YFSETQ. CDR3 DNA sequence: TGCGCCAGCAGCTTGGGAGTCTCAGATACGCAGTATTTT. Translation gives CASSLGVSDTQYF.

The rearrangement uses TRBV7-6 and TRBJ1-1; 9 bases line up with TRBD1. With 5 bases clipped from V and 3 bases from J, the junction kept 4 bases outside the gene matches. The CDR3 length is 14 residues. The germline V gene encodes CDR1 SGHVS and CDR2 FNYEAQ. The CDR3 sequence: CASSLGQGYTEAFF. The CDR3 region has the DNA TGTGCCAGCAGCCTTGGACAGGGGTACACTGAAGCTTTCTTT.

This clonotype was counted only a few times. The genes are TRBV7-6 and TRBJ2-5; tentative D call: TRBD2 (7 bases). V lost 4 bases, J lost 5 bases, and 14 bases lay in between. Germline CDR1 reads SGHVS; CDR2 reads FNYEAQ. This CDR3 has 14 amino acids. The CDR3 sequence: CASSSRGARETQYF. The CDR3 DNA reads as TGTGCCAGCAGCTCCCGGGGGGCCCGGGAGACCCAGTACTTC.

This clonotype came up a few times. As DNA, the CDR3 is TGCAGTGCTAGCAGACTAGCGGGGGACGAGCAGTACTTC. Protein sequence: CSASRLAGDEQYF. This sequence joins TRBV20-1 and TRBJ2-7; the match to TRBD2 covers 12 bases. The CDR3 spans 13 residues. V shed 3 bases, J shed 5 bases, and the junction held 2 bases outside the gene matches. Germline V gene lookup returns CDR1 DFQATT and CDR2 SNEGSKA (reference sequence).

This clonotype was observed at least ten times. The genes are TRBV9 and TRBJ2-3; 7 positions agree with TRBD2. The germline gives CDR1 SGDLS, CDR2 YYNGEE. J was trimmed by 0 bases and V by 3 bases; bases with no gene match: 7. The CDR3 consists of 16 residues. This chain's CDR3 is CASSGGGGGSTDTQYF. The CDR3 coding sequence is TGTGCCAGCAGCGGTGGAGGCGGGGGTAGCACAGATACGCAGTATTTT.

This clonotype was detected ten times or more. The chain links TRBV6-5 to TRBJ1-3; tentatively, D is TRBD1 (6 bases). V was trimmed by 4 bases and J by 2 bases, leaving 9 bases between them. Germline V gives CDR1 MNHEY, CDR2 SVGAGI. The CDR3 contains 14 residues. The CDR3 region is CASSFGGPGNTIYF. CDR3 nucleotide sequence: TGTGCCAGCAGTTTTGGGGGGCCTGGAAACACCATATATTTT.

There are many counts of this clonotype. The CDR3 loop reads CASSSMTGSYEQYF. CDR3 coding DNA: TGTGCCAGCAGCTCCATGACAGGATCCTACGAGCAGTACTTC. J is TRBJ2-7 and V is TRBV12-3 or TRBV12-4, with D perhaps matching TRBD1 (6 bases). There are 14 residues in the CDR3. V was pared by 6 bases and J by 1 base, with 13 bases between.

This sequence joins TRBV27 and TRBJ1-1; the D gene is possibly TRBD1 (6 bases). The CDR3 contains 18 residues. Germline lookup yields CDR1 MNHEY and CDR2 SMNVEV (reference sequence). Trimming pared 0 bases from V and 4 bases from J, leaving 21 bases between. CDR3 residues: CASSLSSGATGRSTEAFF. CDR3 DNA: TGTGCCAGCAGTTTATCGTCGGGGGCAACAGGGAGGAGCACTGAAGCTTTCTTT.

The DNA for the CDR3 is TGCGCCAGCAGTAATGGGACAGCCTACGAGCAGTACTTC. Encoded protein: CASSNGTAYEQYF. V is TRBV5-1 and J is TRBJ2-7; 7 bases agree with TRBD1. Per germline, CDR1 SGHRS and CDR2 YFSETQ. V lost 5 bases, J lost 2 bases, and 4 bases stayed unmatched. The CDR3 is 13 amino acids.

This clonotype was found many times. Written as DNA, the CDR3 is TGCAGCGTTGTCCCCAACCGAGATGGCAACTATGGCTACACCTTC. This sequence encodes CSVVPNRDGNYGYTF. The gene calls are TRBV29-1 and TRBJ1-2, with D unresolved. CDR3 length: 15 amino acids. The V end was cut by 4 bases, the J end by 2 bases, with 17 bases between. Looked up from germline, CDR1 is SQVTM and CDR2 is ANQGSEA. Complete variable domain (other parts from reference TRBV29-1 and TRBJ1-2): SAVISQKPSRDICQRGTSLTIQCQVDSQVTMMFWYRQQPGQSLTLIATANQGSEATYESGFVIDKFPISRPNLTFSTLTVSNMSPEDSSIYLCSVVPNRDGNYGYTFGSGTRLTVV.

About this clonotype itself: A much larger clonotype is one base distant, so this may be a read error. The chain has TRBV6-1 and TRBJ1-6, with TRBD1 matching over 7 bases. Germline CDR1 and CDR2: MNHNS and SASEGT. The CDR3 runs 17 residues. In nucleotides, the CDR3 is TGTGCCAGCAGTTCACAGGGGCTCATAACCTATAATTCACCCTTCCACTTT. It is translated as CASSSQGLITYNSPFHF.

This clonotype was recorded only once. V and J are TRBV7-2 and TRBJ2-7; 8 bases are shared with TRBD1. Germline loops: CDR1 SGHTA, CDR2 FQGNSA. The CDR3 covers 14 residues. Trimming removed 5 bases from V and 2 bases from J; junction bases left unmatched: 5. Here the CDR3 reads CASSVQGAAYEQYF. In DNA form, the CDR3 reads TGTGCCAGCAGCGTTCAGGGGGCCGCCTACGAGCAGTACTTC.

This clonotype was seen a few times. The chain has TRBV20-1 and TRBJ1-5, with TRBD1 matching over 8 bases. Germline V CDR1 and CDR2: DFQATT, SNEGSKA (reference sequence). This CDR3 is 14 amino acids long. J was trimmed by 1 base and V by 5 bases; bases with no gene match: 4. CDR3 protein: CSAGGQVSNQPQHF. CDR3 nucleotide sequence: TGCAGTGCTGGGGGACAGGTCAGCAATCAGCCCCAGCATTTT.

Many counts were recorded for this clonotype. This chain connects TRBV20-1 to TRBJ1-1; D is uncertain. V lost 1 base and J 5 bases, leaving 8 bases between the germline ends. CDR3 length: 12 amino acids. Germline-derived CDR1 and CDR2 are DFQATT and SNEGSKA (reference sequence). The CDR3 sequence: CSARVTRTEAFF. CDR3 bases: TGCAGTGCTAGAGTTACAAGGACTGAAGCTTTCTTT.

The V and J genes are TRBV10-1 and TRBJ2-7; 8 positions agree with TRBD1. The ends lost 5 bases at V and 3 bases at J; junction bases unmatched: 3. This CDR3 contains 13 residues. Per germline, CDR1 WNHNN and CDR2 SYGVQD (reference sequence). CDR3 bases: TGCGCCAGCAGTATGACAGGGGACTACGAGCAGTACTTC. It specifies CASSMTGDYEQYF.

The sample holds a few counts of this clonotype. This sequence joins TRBV3-1 and TRBJ2-7; no clear D. In germline, CDR1 is LGHDT, CDR2 YNNKEL (reference sequence). The CDR3 is made up of 12 amino acids. The V gene lost 1 base and the J gene lost 6 bases, with 7 bases spanning the gap. The CDR3 nucleotides read TGTGCCAGCAGCCAAGTTGGGGTCGAGCAGTACTTC. It encodes CASSQVGVEQYF.

The table lists this clonotype with many counts. This rearrangement joins TRBV11-2 to TRBJ2-1; tentatively, D is TRBD2 (6 bases). From germline, CDR1 is SGHAT and CDR2 FQNNGV. Trimming left V 1 base short and J 4 bases short, with 11 bases between. The CDR3 has 15 amino acids. In DNA form, the CDR3 reads TGTGCCAGCAGCTTAGTGGGGACTTCATACAATGAGCAGTTCTTC. Its protein product is CASSLVGTSYNEQFF. The full variable domain, in which reference TRBV11-2 and TRBJ2-1 provide the parts outside the CDR3, is EAGVAQSPRYKIIEKRQSVAFWCNPISGHATLYWYQQILGQGPKLLIQFQNNGVVDDSQLPKDRFSAERLKGVDSTLKIQPAKLEDSAVYLCASSLVGTSYNEQFFGPGTRLTVL.

The table lists this clonotype with many counts. The CDR3 sequence: CSAASTGGNEQYF. The CDR3 DNA reads TGCAGTGCTGCCTCCACAGGGGGCAACGAGCAGTACTTC. The rearrangement joins TRBV20-1 to TRBJ2-7; 9 bases agree with TRBD1. The CDR3 totals 13 residues. From germline, CDR1 is DFQATT and CDR2 SNEGSKA (reference sequence). The junction had 7 bases not matched to a gene; V was cut back by 5 bases and J by 5 bases.